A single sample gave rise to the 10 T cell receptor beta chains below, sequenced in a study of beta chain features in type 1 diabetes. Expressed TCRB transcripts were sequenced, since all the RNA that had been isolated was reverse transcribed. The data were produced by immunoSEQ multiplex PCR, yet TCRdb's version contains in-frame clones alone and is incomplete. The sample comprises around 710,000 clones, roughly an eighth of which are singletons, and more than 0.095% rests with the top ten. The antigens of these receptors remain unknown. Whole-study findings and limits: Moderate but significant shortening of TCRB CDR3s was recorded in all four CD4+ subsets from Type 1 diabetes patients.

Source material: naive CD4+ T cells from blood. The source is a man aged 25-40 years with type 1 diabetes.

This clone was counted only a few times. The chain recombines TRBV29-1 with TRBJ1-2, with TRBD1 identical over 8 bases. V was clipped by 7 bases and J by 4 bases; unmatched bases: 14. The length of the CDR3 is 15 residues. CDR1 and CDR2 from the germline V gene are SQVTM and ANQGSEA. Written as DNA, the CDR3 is TGCAGCGCCTCGACAGGGGTCCTCCGTGGCTATGGCTACACCTTC. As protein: CSASTGVLRGYGYTF.

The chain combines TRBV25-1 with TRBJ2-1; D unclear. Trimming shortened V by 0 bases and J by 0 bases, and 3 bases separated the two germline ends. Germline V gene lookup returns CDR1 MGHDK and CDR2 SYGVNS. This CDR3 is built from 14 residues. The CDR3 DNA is TGTGCCAGCAGTGAATACCACTCCTACAATGAGCAGTTCTTC. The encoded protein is CASSEYHSYNEQFF.

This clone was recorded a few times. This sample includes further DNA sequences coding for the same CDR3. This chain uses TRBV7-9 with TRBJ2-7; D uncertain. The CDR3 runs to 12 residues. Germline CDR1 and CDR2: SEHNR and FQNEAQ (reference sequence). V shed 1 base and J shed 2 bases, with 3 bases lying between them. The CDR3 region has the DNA TGTGCCAGCAGCTTAGGAACCTACGAGCAGTACTTC. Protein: CASSLGTYEQYF.

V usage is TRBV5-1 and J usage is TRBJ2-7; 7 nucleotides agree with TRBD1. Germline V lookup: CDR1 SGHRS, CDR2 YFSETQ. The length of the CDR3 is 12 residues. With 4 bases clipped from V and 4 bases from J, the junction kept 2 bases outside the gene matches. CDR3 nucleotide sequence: TGCGCCAGCAGCACGACAGGGTACGAGCAGTACTTC. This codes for CASSTTGYEQYF.

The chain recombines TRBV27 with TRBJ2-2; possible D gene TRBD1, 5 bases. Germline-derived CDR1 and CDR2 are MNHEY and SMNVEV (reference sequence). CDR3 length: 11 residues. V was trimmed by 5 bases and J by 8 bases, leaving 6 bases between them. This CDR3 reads CASSHRGELFF. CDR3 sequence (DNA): TGTGCCAGCAGTCACAGGGGGGAGCTGTTTTTT.

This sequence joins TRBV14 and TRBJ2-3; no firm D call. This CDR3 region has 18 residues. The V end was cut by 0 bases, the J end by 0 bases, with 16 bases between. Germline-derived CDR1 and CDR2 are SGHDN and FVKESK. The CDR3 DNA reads TGTGCCAGCAGCCAAGATAGTCTTCCCGGGTCTAGCACAGATACGCAGTATTTT. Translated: CASSQDSLPGSSTDTQYF.

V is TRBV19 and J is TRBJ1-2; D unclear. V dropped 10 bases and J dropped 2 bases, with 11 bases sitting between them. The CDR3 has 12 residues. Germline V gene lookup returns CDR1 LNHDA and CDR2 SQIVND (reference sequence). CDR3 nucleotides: TGTGCCACCTCCGCATCAAACTATGGCTACACCTTC. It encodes CATSASNYGYTF.

The CDR3 nucleotides are TGTGCCAGCTCACCACCGAGCGTGTCAGGGGGCAACTATGGCTACACCTTC. This codes for CASSPPSVSGGNYGYTF. The rearrangement links TRBV18 to TRBJ1-2, with TRBD1 matching over 8 bases. This CDR3 has 17 residues. V shed 0 bases and J 2 bases; nucleotides not matched to a gene: 8. Germline-derived CDR1 and CDR2 are KGHSH and LQKENI. Complete variable domain (other parts from reference TRBV18 and TRBJ1-2): NAGVMQNPRHLVRRRGQEARLRCSPMKGHSHVYWYRQLPEEGLKFMVYLQKENIIDESGMPKERFSAEFPKEGPSILRIQQVVRGDSAAYFCASSPPSVSGGNYGYTFGSGTRLTVV.

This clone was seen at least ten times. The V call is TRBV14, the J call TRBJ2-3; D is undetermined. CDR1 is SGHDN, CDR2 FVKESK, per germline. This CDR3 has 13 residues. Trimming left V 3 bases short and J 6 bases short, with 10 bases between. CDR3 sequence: CASSQRPADTQYF. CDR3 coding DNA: TGTGCCAGCAGCCAGAGACCCGCGGATACGCAGTATTTT.

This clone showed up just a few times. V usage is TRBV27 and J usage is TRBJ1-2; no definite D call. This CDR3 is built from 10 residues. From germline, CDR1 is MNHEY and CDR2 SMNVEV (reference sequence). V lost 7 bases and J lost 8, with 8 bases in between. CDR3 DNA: TGTGCCAGCACCTCAGAGGGCTACACCTTC. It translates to CASTSEGYTF.